This TCR beta chain was recorded in a study of blood T cell repertoires in COVID-19. Per the original methods: The assay estimated nucleated cells by amplifying reference gene primers. The repertoire was sequenced with immunoSEQ multiplex PCR; TCRdb's copy has only in-frame clones and lacks some. V, J and clone size were drawn from that table, and D and trimming were deduced from the DNA. Found here are 150,000 to 200,000 clones, about 86% of them singletons; the top ten hold roughly 3.3%. The V and J ends lost 4 bases and 3 bases respectively, with 5 bases between them. Germline CDR1 reads SGHDT; CDR2 reads YYEEEE. The CDR3 length is 11 residues.

What was sequenced was peripheral blood. The sequence derives from a young man with active or convalescent COVID-19. This rearrangement joins TRBV5-6 to TRBJ2-7, with D hard to call. DNA for the CDR3: TGTGCCAGCAGCCCCATCTACGAGCAGTACGTC. Translating it yields CASSPIYEQYV.